This TCR beta chain stems from a study of cytomegalovirus exposure and HLA in healthy donors. Overall study findings and caveats: Later analysis associated a missense DCLRE1C variant with TCR beta V- and J-gene trimming.

About this clone: Antigen specificity is unknown.

Both 60 Vbeta primers and 13 Jbeta primers went into the PCR. Profiled with immunoSEQ multiplex PCR; TCRdb holds only in-frame clones, not every one. The specimen's table records 50,000 to 70,000 clones. J lost 5 bases, V lost 6 bases, and 4 bases had no gene match. The CDR3 extends over 13 amino acids. Germline-derived CDR1 and CDR2 are MNHEY and SVGAGI. The sample was PBMCs. V is TRBV6-5 and J is TRBJ1-5; 7 positions agree with TRBD1. This receptor was obtained from a middle-aged man in good health and CMV-seropositive. The CDR3 spells CASSDRVDQPQHF. Written as DNA, the CDR3 is TGTGCCAGCAGCGACAGGGTGGATCAGCCCCAGCATTTT.